Presented here are 2 T cell receptor beta chains from one specimen sequenced in a study of Graves' ophthalmopathy and Graves' hyperthyroidism. Amplified TCR beta CDR3 regions were obtained using RNA transcripts as template. RT-PCR in the first round used HTBI primers; a second-round multiplex PCR followed. TCRdb ran MiXCR on the multiplex PCR reads and lists one entry per CDR3 protein. This sample carries hundreds of thousands of distinct CDR3 sequences, around a fifth of them seen once, and the ten largest clones take roughly 3%. Specimen: peripheral blood. These TCRs come from a woman in her late teens or twenties with stable Graves' hyperthyroidism.

The sample holds many counts of this clonotype. The chain is built from TRBV4-1 and TRBJ2-7, with D maybe TRBD1 (6 bases). Germline V CDR1 and CDR2: MGHRA, YSYEKL. Trimming shortened V by 4 bases and J by 2 bases, and 15 bases separated the two germline ends. The CDR3 runs 15 residues. Written as DNA, the CDR3 is TGCGCCAGCAGCCGCGAACCGGGACAAACCTACGAGCAGTACTTC. It specifies CASSREPGQTYEQYF.

This clonotype was detected ten times or more. V and J are TRBV6-4 and TRBJ2-2; D not certain. V was pared by 0 bases and J by 4 bases, with 6 bases between. Germline V gene lookup returns CDR1 MRHNA and CDR2 SNTAGT. The CDR3 runs to 14 residues. The CDR3 is CASSDSPGTGELFF. The CDR3, as DNA: TGTGCCAGCAGTGACTCACCGGGCACCGGGGAGCTGTTTTTT.